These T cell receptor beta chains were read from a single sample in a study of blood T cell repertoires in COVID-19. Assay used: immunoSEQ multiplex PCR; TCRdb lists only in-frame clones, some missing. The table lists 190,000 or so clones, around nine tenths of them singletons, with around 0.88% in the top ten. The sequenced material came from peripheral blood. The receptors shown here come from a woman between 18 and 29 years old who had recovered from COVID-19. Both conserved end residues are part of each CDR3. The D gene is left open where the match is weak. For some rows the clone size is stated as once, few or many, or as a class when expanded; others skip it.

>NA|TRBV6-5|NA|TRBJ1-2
CAINRDFNYGYTF
TGTGCCATAAACCGGGACTTTAACTATGGCTACACCTTC
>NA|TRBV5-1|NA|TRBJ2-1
CASRPTWLAANEQFF
TGCGCCAGCAGACCTACCTGGCTAGCCGCAAATGAGCAGTTCTTC
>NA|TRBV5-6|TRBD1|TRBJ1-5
CASSLTGGSDQPQHF
TGTGCCAGCAGCTTGACAGGGGGCAGCGATCAGCCCCAGCATTTT
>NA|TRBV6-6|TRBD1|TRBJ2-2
CASSYDRGNTGELFF
TGTGCCAGCAGTTATGACAGGGGAAACACCGGGGAGCTGTTTTTT
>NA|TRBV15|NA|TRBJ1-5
CATRGGGLDQPQHF
TGTGCCACCCGAGGGGGGGGGCTCGATCAGCCCCAGCATTTT
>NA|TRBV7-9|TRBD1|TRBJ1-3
CASSETGTEALFSGNTIYF
TGTGCCAGCAGCGAGACCGGGACAGAGGCCTTATTCTCTGGAAACACCATATATTTT
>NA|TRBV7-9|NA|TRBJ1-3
CASSHRRGGSSGNTIYF
TGTGCCAGCAGCCACAGACGTGGGGGGAGCTCTGGAAACACCATATATTTT
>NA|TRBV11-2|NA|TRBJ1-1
CASSLTRSLDTEAFF
TGTGCCAGCAGCTTAACGCGGAGCCTGGACACTGAAGCTTTCTTT
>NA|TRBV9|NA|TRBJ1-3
CASSVQDRAGNTIYF
TGTGCCAGCAGCGTTCAGGACAGAGCTGGAAACACCATATATTTT
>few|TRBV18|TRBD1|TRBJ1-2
CASSPGTGIYDGYTF
TGTGCCAGCTCACCAGGGACAGGGATCTATGATGGCTACACCTTC
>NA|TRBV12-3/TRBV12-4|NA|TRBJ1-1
CASSFTEEAFF
TGTGCCAGCAGTTTCACCGAGGAAGCTTTCTTT
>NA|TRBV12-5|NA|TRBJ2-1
CASGLAGNEQFF
TGTGCTAGTGGTTTGGCCGGGAATGAGCAGTTCTTC
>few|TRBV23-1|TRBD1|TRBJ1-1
CASIRLAGGCGTEAFF
TGCGCCAGCATTCGTCTGGCAGGGGGGTGTGGCACTGAAGCTTTCTTT
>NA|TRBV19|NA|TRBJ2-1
CASSIGVAAYNEQFF
TGTGCCAGTAGTATAGGGGTAGCGGCCTACAATGAGCAGTTCTTC
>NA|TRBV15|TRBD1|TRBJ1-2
CATSRETGANYGYTF
TGTGCCACCAGCAGAGAGACAGGGGCTAACTATGGCTACACCTTC
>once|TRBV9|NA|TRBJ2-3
CASSPWTDTDTQYF
TGTGCCAGCAGCCCCTGGACAGACACAGATACGCAGTATTTT
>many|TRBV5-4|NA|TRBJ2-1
CASSTAGTNNNEQFF
TGTGCCAGCAGCACCGCCGGGACAAATAACAATGAGCAGTTCTTC
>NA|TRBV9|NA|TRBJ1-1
CASSVEPLGKTEAFF
TGTGCCAGCAGCGTAGAGCCTCTCGGGAAGACTGAAGCTTTCTTT
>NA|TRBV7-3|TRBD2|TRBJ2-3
CASSPMGGGTRTDTQYF
TGTGCCAGCAGCCCGATGGGGGGAGGGACCCGCACAGATACGCAGTATTTT
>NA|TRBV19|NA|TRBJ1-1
CASSPTRQRNTEAFF
TGTGCCAGTAGCCCGACAAGACAGCGGAACACTGAAGCTTTCTTT
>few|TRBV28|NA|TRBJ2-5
CASTSLRRGQETQYF
TGTGCCAGCACCTCCCTCCGGAGGGGACAAGAGACCCAGTACTTC
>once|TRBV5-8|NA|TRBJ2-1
CASSLGLGFNEQFF
TGTGCCAGCAGCCTTGGCCTGGGCTTCAATGAGCAGTTCTTC
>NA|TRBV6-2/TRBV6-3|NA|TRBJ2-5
CASSYTLAKETQYF
TGTGCCAGCAGTTACACACTAGCTAAGGAGACCCAGTACTTC
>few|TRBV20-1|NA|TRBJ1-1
CSAVRLPGAFF
TGCAGTGCCGTACGACTCCCAGGGGCTTTCTTT
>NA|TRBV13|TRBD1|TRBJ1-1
CASSGTVNTEAFF
TGTGCCAGCAGCGGGACAGTGAACACTGAAGCTTTCTTT
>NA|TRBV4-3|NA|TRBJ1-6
CASSQEGRGNSPLHF
TGCGCCAGCAGCCAAGAGGGCAGGGGTAATTCACCCCTCCACTTT
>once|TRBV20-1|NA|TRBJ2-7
CSARASYEQYF
TGCAGTGCTAGAGCCTCGTACGAGCAGTACTTC
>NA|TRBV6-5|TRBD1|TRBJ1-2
CASRGQGRTF
TGTGCCAGCAGAGGACAGGGCCGCACCTTC
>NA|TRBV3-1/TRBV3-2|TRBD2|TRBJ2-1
CASSQGGSGRAYNEQFF
TGTGCCAGCAGCCAAGGCGGTAGCGGGAGGGCCTACAATGAGCAGTTCTTC
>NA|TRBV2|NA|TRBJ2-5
CASSVFGLVQTQYF
TGTGCCAGCAGTGTTTTTGGCCTCGTGCAGACCCAGTACTTC
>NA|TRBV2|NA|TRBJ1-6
CASILSSPLHF
TGTGCCAGCATCCTCAGTTCACCCCTCCACTTT
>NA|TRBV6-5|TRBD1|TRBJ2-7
CASRKRQGSYEQYF
TGTGCCAGCAGAAAGAGACAGGGGTCCTACGAGCAGTACTTC
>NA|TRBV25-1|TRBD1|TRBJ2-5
CASIPTGLETQYF
TGTGCCAGCATACCGACAGGGTTGGAGACCCAGTACTTC
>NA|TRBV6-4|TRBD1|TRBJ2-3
CASSPGQGADTQYF
TGTGCCAGCAGTCCGGGACAGGGTGCGGATACGCAGTATTTT
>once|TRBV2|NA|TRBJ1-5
CASSERQLASNQPQHF
TGTGCCAGCAGTGAACGGCAGTTAGCTAGCAATCAGCCCCAGCATTTT
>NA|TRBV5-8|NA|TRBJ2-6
CASNQISGANVLTF
TGTGCCAGCAATCAAATCTCTGGGGCCAACGTCCTGACTTTC
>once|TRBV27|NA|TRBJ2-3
CASSLSRGTDTQYF
TGTGCCAGCAGTTTATCACGCGGGACAGATACGCAGTATTTT
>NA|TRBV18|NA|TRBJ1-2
CASSRTTGGDMGYGYTF
TGTGCCAGCTCGCGAACCACCGGGGGTGATATGGGCTATGGCTACACCTTC
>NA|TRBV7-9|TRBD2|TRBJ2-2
CASSLELAGVRTGELFF
TGTGCCAGCAGCTTAGAGCTAGCGGGAGTGCGGACCGGGGAGCTGTTTTTT
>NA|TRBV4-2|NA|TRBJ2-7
CASSQTSDSFYEQYF
TGTGCCAGCAGCCAAACCTCGGACAGCTTCTACGAGCAGTACTTC
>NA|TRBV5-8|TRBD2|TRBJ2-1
CASSYRLAGDEQFF
TGTGCCAGCAGCTACAGACTAGCGGGGGATGAGCAGTTCTTC
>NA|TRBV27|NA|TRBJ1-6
CATGPGPYNSPLHF
TGTGCCACCGGCCCAGGCCCATATAATTCACCCCTCCACTTT
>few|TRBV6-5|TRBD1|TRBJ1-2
CASSKGTGGYTF
TGTGCCAGCAGCAAGGGGACAGGTGGCTACACCTTC
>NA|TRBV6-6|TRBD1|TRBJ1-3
CASSELWQGANTIYF
TGTGCCAGCAGCGAACTCTGGCAGGGGGCAAACACCATATATTTT
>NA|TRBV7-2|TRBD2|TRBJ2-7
CASSSLAGGPWYEQYF
TGTGCCAGCAGCTCCCTGGCGGGGGGGCCTTGGTACGAGCAGTACTTC
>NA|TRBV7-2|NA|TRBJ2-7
CASTLKGAYEQYF
TGTGCCAGCACCCTGAAGGGAGCCTACGAGCAGTACTTC
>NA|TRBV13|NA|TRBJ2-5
CASSIGPKTQYF
TGTGCCAGCAGCATTGGGCCCAAGACCCAGTACTTC
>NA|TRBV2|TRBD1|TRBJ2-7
CARRQGGSYEQYF
TGTGCCAGAAGACAGGGGGGTTCCTACGAGCAGTACTTC
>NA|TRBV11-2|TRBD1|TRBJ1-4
CASSFRQGAEKLFF
TGTGCCAGCAGCTTTCGCCAGGGGGCGGAAAAACTGTTTTTT
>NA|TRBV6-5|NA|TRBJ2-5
CASSPGSRTQYF
TGTGCCAGCAGTCCAGGGTCCAGGACCCAGTACTTC